This T cell receptor (beta chain) came from a study of blood T cell repertoires in COVID-19 (dated by TCRdb to 2020 to 2022). Study-wide context: The collaborator samples originated in the United States, Italy and Spain and spanned the acute and convalescent phases of COVID-19. The prospective study material was composed of cDNA or gDNA derived from T cells, B-cell-depleted T cells, or PBMCs. Deeply sampled blood TCRbeta repertoires from subjects exposed to, actively infected with, or recovered from COVID-19 were included in the dataset. The repertoires were released in a freely available public database intended as a resource for research on the immune response to SARS-CoV-2. The samples were drawn from two sources: the first 160 participants of the ongoing ImmuneRACE study, and 1,254 subjects contributed by 6 global collaborators. A de-identified subject ID, COVID-19 status, age in years and sex were almost always included in the sample metadata. Where available, HLA class I and class II types were taken from metadata supplied by the sample provider and were not determined by assay-based typing.

CDR1 and CDR2 are read off the germline V gene as MRHNA and SNTAGT. Its CDR3 holds 17 amino acids, cysteine through phenylalanine. Only CDR3 DNA remains: 51 bases, in frame from the first base. V trim: 2 bases; J trim: 4 bases; unmatched bases: 9. TCRbeta CDR3 regions were amplified from genomic DNA by means of the immunoSEQ Assay, a bias-controlled multiplex PCR. The source study handled its data this way. Nucleated cell counts per sample were estimated from amplification of reference gene primers within the assay. To quantify the absolute abundance of each unique TCRbeta CDR3 rearrangement, sequence reads were collapsed and filtered. Productive Simpson clonality was computed per sample as the square root of Simpson's diversity index over productive rearrangements. This immuneACCESS table, as held by TCRdb, lists in-frame sequences with V and J called but not all clones. Of the missing ones, under half trace to an unresolved V gene in checked studies; the others have no known cause. Clonal size and the V and J genes are those of that table, whereas D and trimming came from the DNA. For this sample the table gives 89,000 or so clones, of which roughly 85% were detected only once. More than 30% of the sample comes from the top ten.

The collaborating institutions used their own protocols to collect whole blood in K2EDTA tubes. Collaborator samples were shipped for TCRbeta analysis as frozen whole blood, isolated PBMCs, or DNA extracted from either sample type. Points on this clone: Its antigen is not yet known. There are no base qualities to consult, and no much larger clone falls within one base.

General findings and caveats noted by the study authors: The quantity of clinical and demographic metadata differed by source and by participant and was supplied without curation.

The V and J segments used are TRBV6-4 and TRBJ2-1; TRBD2 aligns with 9 central bases. The sequence came from a man of 80 years or more with acute or convalescent COVID-19. What was sequenced was peripheral blood. The DNA sequence is as follows: TGTGCCAGCAGTGACGGCGGCGGGAGGGCCCCATACAATGAGCAGTTCTTC. Translated, it gives CASSDGGGRAPYNEQFF.